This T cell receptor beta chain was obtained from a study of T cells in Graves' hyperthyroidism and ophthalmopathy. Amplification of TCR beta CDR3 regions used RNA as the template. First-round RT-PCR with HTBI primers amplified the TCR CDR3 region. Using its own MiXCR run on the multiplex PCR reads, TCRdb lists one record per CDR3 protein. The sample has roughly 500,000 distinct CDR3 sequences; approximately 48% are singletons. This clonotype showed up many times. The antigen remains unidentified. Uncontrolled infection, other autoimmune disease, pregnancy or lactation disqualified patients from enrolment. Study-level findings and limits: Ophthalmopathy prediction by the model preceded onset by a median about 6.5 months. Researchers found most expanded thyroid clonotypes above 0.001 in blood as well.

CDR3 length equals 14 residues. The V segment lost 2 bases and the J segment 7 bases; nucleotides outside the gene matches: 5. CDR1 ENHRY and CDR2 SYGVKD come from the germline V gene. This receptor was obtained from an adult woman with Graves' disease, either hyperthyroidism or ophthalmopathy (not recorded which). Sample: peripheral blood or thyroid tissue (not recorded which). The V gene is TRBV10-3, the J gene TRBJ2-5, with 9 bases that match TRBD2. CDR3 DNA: TGTGCCATCAGTGAGGCGGGAGGGCCGAGGACCCAGTACTTC. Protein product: CAISEAGGPRTQYF.